The clone carrying this TCR beta chain was detected ten times or more. Its antigen is unknown. The sample originates from a study of T cells in Graves' hyperthyroidism and ophthalmopathy. Trimming stripped 5 bases from V and 3 bases from J, with 19 bases between. The CDR3 has 16 residues. CDR1 and CDR2 from the germline V gene are SGHAT and FQNNGV. Template material for amplifying TCR beta CDR3 regions consisted of RNA transcripts. An initial round of RT-PCR targeting the TCR CDR3 relied on the HTBI primer set. TCRdb reanalysed the multiplex PCR reads using MiXCR and keeps one entry per CDR3 protein. Of 300,000 or so distinct CDR3 sequences listed, about 18% are singletons. Study-wide results and limits: Stable hyperthyroidism was told apart from ophthalmopathy by a model built on 13 V-J features.

This TCR was sampled from a woman aged 60 to 75 with Graves' ophthalmopathy. J is TRBJ1-1 and V is TRBV11-2, with D possibly TRBD1 on 5 matching bases. Sequenced: blood. The CDR3 region has the DNA TGTGCCAGCAGCCCCCTATTGTTTTGGGGGGACACTGAAGCTTTCTTT. Translated: CASSPLLFWGDTEAFF.